This T cell receptor beta chain was documented in a study of blood T cell repertoires in COVID-19. Study background: COVID-19 samples from acute and convalescent phases originated in the United States, Italy and Spain. The cDNA or gDNA used as material had been derived from T cells, B-cell-depleted T cells, or PBMCs.

Original data processing: Amplification of reference gene primers was used by the study to estimate nucleated cell counts. This table comes from immunoSEQ multiplex PCR, and its TCRdb copy is limited to in-frame clones, with some not included. The V and J calls and clone size were taken over from that table, and D and trimming were inferred from the DNA. Of about 140,000 clones in the sample, roughly 90% were seen once. The receptor was isolated from a man over 45 with active or convalescent COVID-19. The sequencing input was peripheral blood.

CDR3 residues: CATSDFRSWGTGRTGELFF. Here the CDR3 DNA reads TGTGCCACCAGTGATTTTAGGTCGTGGGGGACAGGGCGTACCGGGGAGCTGTTTTTT. The chain links TRBV24-1 to TRBJ2-2, with 9 bases lining up with TRBD1. Looked up from germline, CDR1 is KGHDR and CDR2 is SFDVKD. This CDR3 is 19 amino acids long. J lost 5 bases, V lost 1 base, and 13 bases had no gene match.